The 13 T cell receptor beta chains given below trace back to one sample, sequenced in a study of T cells in Graves' hyperthyroidism and ophthalmopathy. The source material, RNA transcripts, was used to amplify TCR beta CDR3 regions. The primer set for the first-round RT-PCR of the TCR CDR3 was HTBI. One entry per CDR3 protein results from TCRdb running MiXCR on the multiplex PCR reads. The table lists some 400,000 distinct CDR3 sequences, approximately 19% of them singletons. Material for sequencing was blood. The receptor set was obtained from a woman between 18 and 29 years old with Graves' hyperthyroidism.

The table lists this clonotype with many counts. V is TRBV9 and J is TRBJ1-1, with D hard to call. The CDR3 totals 14 residues. In germline, CDR1 is SGDLS, CDR2 YYNGEE. V dropped 4 bases and J dropped 0 bases, with 10 bases sitting between them. The CDR3 sequence is CASSQQPMNTEAFF. For the CDR3, the DNA is TGTGCCAGCAGCCAACAGCCTATGAACACTGAAGCTTTCTTT.

This clonotype has a count of ten or more. The V call is TRBV7-9, the J call TRBJ2-7; D possibly corresponds to TRBD1 (6 bases). The CDR3 contains 13 residues. Per the germline V gene, CDR1 is SEHNR and CDR2 is FQNEAQ (reference sequence). Trimming took off 5 bases at V and 2 bases at J, with 10 bases between the two ends. CDR3 residues: CASSVDSPYEQYF. Written as DNA, the CDR3 is TGTGCCAGCAGCGTGGACAGCCCCTACGAGCAGTACTTC.

This clonotype was recorded many times. The rearrangement links TRBV4-2 to TRBJ1-5, with D uncertain. V lost 1 base to trimming and J lost 5 bases, with 9 bases between them. Germline loops: CDR1 LGHNA, CDR2 YNFKEQ. This CDR3 is built from 14 residues. CDR3 residues: CASSQAARDQPQHF. DNA of the CDR3: TGTGCCAGCAGCCAAGCCGCACGGGATCAGCCCCAGCATTTT.

This clonotype was found many times. The chain has TRBV11-2 and TRBJ1-3; the D is unclear. Looked up from germline, CDR1 is SGHAT and CDR2 is FQNNGV. V was shortened by 3 bases and J by 0 bases, with 15 bases between the two germline ends. There are 17 residues in the CDR3. The chain's CDR3 is CASSFEGWLDSGNTIYF. The CDR3 nucleotides are TGTGCCAGCAGCTTCGAAGGGTGGCTGGACTCTGGAAACACCATATATTTT.

This clonotype was seen repeatedly, ten times or more. Germline is not matched at one junction end, which may reflect a read error. This rearrangement joins TRBV11-2 to TRBJ1-1; maybe TRBD1 (5 bases). The CDR3 extends over 13 amino acids. CDR1 and CDR2 from the germline V gene are SGHAT and FQNNGV. This chain's CDR3 is CASNYFSWGNATF. The CDR3 region has the DNA TGTGCCAGCAACTACTTCTCCTGGGGCAACGCCACCTTT.

This clonotype was observed many times. The chain carries TRBV11-2 and TRBJ2-4, with TRBD2 matching over 12 bases. V was clipped by 5 bases and J by 9 bases; unmatched bases: 11. The CDR3 runs to 16 residues. Germline V CDR1 and CDR2: SGHAT, FQNNGV. The CDR3 loop reads CASSPWLAGGPPIQYF. As DNA, the CDR3 is TGTGCCAGCAGCCCCTGGCTAGCGGGGGGGCCTCCCATTCAGTACTTC.

This clonotype came up many times. The chain links TRBV6-5 to TRBJ1-5, with 8 bases identical to TRBD1. After removal of 6 bases from V and 6 bases from J, the junction contained 4 bases not matched to a gene. The CDR3 length is 13 residues. CDR1 and CDR2 (germline): MNHEY, SVGAGI. The chain's CDR3 is CASSGQGGQPQHF. The CDR3 DNA reads TGTGCCAGCAGCGGACAGGGAGGTCAGCCCCAGCATTTT.

The chain couples TRBV11-2 to TRBJ2-5, with TRBD2 matching 10 bases. Unmatched junction bases numbered 5, after V lost 5 bases and J lost 5 bases. The CDR3 runs to 14 residues. Germline assignment: CDR1 SGHAT and CDR2 FQNNGV. The CDR3 reads CASSPAGGVETQYF. DNA of the CDR3: TGTGCCAGCAGCCCAGCGGGGGGGGTTGAGACCCAGTACTTC.

There are a few counts of this clonotype. The chain recombines TRBV9 with TRBJ2-5; 10 bases are shared with TRBD1. CDR3 size: 14 residues. Germline CDR1 SGDLS, CDR2 YYNGEE. V lost 5 bases, J lost 5 bases, and 6 bases stayed unmatched. The CDR3 coding sequence is TGTGCCAGCAGTGCCGGGACAGGGGTCGAGACCCAGTACTTC. Residues: CASSAGTGVETQYF.

This clonotype was picked up many times. V usage is TRBV20-1 and J usage is TRBJ2-7, with a weak D call TRBD2 (6 bases). Trimming stripped 4 bases from V and 5 bases from J, with 18 bases between. This CDR3 region has 14 residues. CDR1 and CDR2 from the germline V gene are DFQATT and SNEGSKA (reference sequence). CDR3 sequence: CSATRTIVSHEQYF. CDR3 in DNA: TGCAGTGCTACCCGGACTATTGTATCCCACGAGCAGTACTTC.

This clonotype was counted ten times or more. The chain combines TRBV15 with TRBJ1-5; TRBD1 matches at 9 bases. This CDR3 has 17 amino acids. J gave up 6 bases and V 2 bases, and 11 bases lay outside the gene matches. Germline-derived CDR1 and CDR2 are LNHNV and YYDKDF (reference sequence). CDR3: CATSRLGLQGAFQPQHF. Here the CDR3 DNA reads TGTGCCACCAGCAGATTGGGGTTACAGGGGGCATTTCAGCCCCAGCATTTT. Combining the CDR3 with reference TRBV15 and TRBJ1-5 gives the whole variable domain DAMVIQNPRYQVTQFGKPVTLSCSQTLNHNVMYWYQQKSSQAPKLLFHYYDKDFNNEADTPDNFQSRRPNTSFCFLDIRSPGLGDTAMYLCATSRLGLQGAFQPQHFGDGTRLSIL.

In this sample, this clonotype turned up many times. For the CDR3, the DNA is TGTGCCAGCACTGGGCAGGGTAACGAGCAGTACTTC. Its protein is CASTGQGNEQYF. This chain links TRBV12-3 or TRBV12-4 with TRBJ2-7; D is possibly TRBD1 (5 bases). This CDR3 is 12 amino acids long. The V gene lost 7 bases and the J gene lost 5 bases, with 12 bases spanning the gap.

This clonotype was seen a few times. The rearrangement links TRBV2 to TRBJ1-6; 9 nucleotides line up with TRBD1. Germline V CDR1 and CDR2: SNHLY, FYNNEI. This CDR3 is 15 amino acids long. With V trimmed by 6 bases and J by 5 bases, 5 bases remained unmatched. The CDR3 DNA reads TGTGCCAGCAGACATGACAGGGGGGATAATTCACCCCTCCACTTT. Translation gives CASRHDRGDNSPLHF. Filled out from reference TRBV2 and TRBJ1-6, the complete variable domain reads EPEVTQTPSHQVTQMGQEVILRCVPISNHLYFYWYRQILGQKVEFLVSFYNNEISEKSEIFDDQFSVERPDGSNFTLKIRSTKLEDSAMYFCASRHDRGDNSPLHFGNGTRLTVT.